Listed here are 27 T cell receptor beta chains from one sample, sequenced in a study of technical replicates of blood from a few donors. Sequencing used immunoSEQ multiplex PCR; TCRdb keeps in-frame clones, though not all of them. The table has 98,000 or so clones, roughly 95% seen once. The specimen sequenced was T cells isolated from PBMCs. These TCRs come from a human donor in good health.

The chain employs TRBV19 and TRBJ2-2; 10 bases match TRBD2. Trimming cost V 9 bases and J 7 bases; bases outside gene matches: 8. Germline assignment: CDR1 LNHDA and CDR2 SQIVND (reference sequence). The CDR3 contains 14 residues. The CDR3 loop is CASQRGGPIGELFF. DNA for the CDR3: TGTGCCAGCCAGCGGGGGGGCCCAATCGGGGAGCTGTTTTTT.

Here the CDR3 DNA reads TGTGCCAGCAGCTTAAGGACAGGGGGCGGGGGTGAGCAGTTCTTC. This codes for CASSLRTGGGGEQFF. The rearrangement uses TRBV13 and TRBJ2-1, with 11 bases lining up with TRBD1. The trim removed 2 bases at V and 9 bases at J, leaving 6 bases unmatched. The length of the CDR3 is 15 residues. CDR1 and CDR2 from the germline V gene are PRHDT and FYEKMQ (reference sequence).

This clone was seen once. The chain has TRBV18 and TRBJ2-7; 7 bases fit TRBD2. CDR1 is KGHSH and CDR2 is LQKENI in the germline V gene. The trim removed 1 base at V and 2 bases at J, leaving 5 bases unmatched. The CDR3 is made up of 15 amino acids. The CDR3 coding sequence is TGTGCCAGCTCACCACAATCGGGAGGCGCCTACGAGCAGTACTTC. This encodes CASSPQSGGAYEQYF.

The rearrangement links TRBV7-9 to TRBJ2-5; possibly TRBD2 for D (6 bases). Germline assignment: CDR1 SEHNR and CDR2 FQNEAQ (reference sequence). The CDR3 totals 16 residues. V lost 6 bases and J 3 bases, leaving 20 bases between the germline ends. The CDR3, as DNA: TGTGCCAGCAGACCCGGGACCGCGAGGGAGGAAGAGACCCAGTACTTC. Its translation is CASRPGTAREEETQYF.

In nucleotides, the CDR3 is TGCGCCAGCAGCCCCGGTTTTAACACTGAAGCTTTCTTT. It is translated as CASSPGFNTEAFF. This chain links TRBV4-1 with TRBJ1-1; no firm D call. V lost 4 bases and J 2 bases, leaving 8 bases between the germline ends. CDR3 length equals 13 residues. Germline CDR1 and CDR2: MGHRA and YSYEKL.

V usage is TRBV19 and J usage is TRBJ1-1; the match to TRBD1 covers 9 bases. The CDR3 covers 17 residues. V was pared by 7 bases and J by 3 bases, with 15 bases of the junction left unmatched. Germline V lookup: CDR1 LNHDA, CDR2 SQIVND (reference sequence). For the CDR3, the DNA is TGTGCCAGTACGGGGAGCGGGACAGGGCTTAGGTACACTGAAGCTTTCTTT. Protein sequence: CASTGSGTGLRYTEAFF. Full variable domain (remainder filled in from reference TRBV19 and TRBJ1-1): DGGITQSPKYLFRKEGQNVTLSCEQNLNHDAMYWYRQDPGQGLRLIYYSQIVNDFQKGDIAEGYSVSREKKESFPLTVTSAQKNPTAFYLCASTGSGTGLRYTEAFFGQGTRLTVV.

On this clone itself: At one end the junction does not follow the germline gene, possibly because of a read error. The chain couples TRBV4-1 to TRBJ2-7; 10 nucleotides line up with TRBD1. There are 12 residues in the CDR3. In germline, CDR1 is MGHRA, CDR2 YSYEKL. The CDR3 sequence is CASSQPGTGATF. DNA of the CDR3: TGCGCCAGCAGCCAACCCGGGACAGGGGCGACTTTC.

The chain joins TRBV7-9 to TRBJ1-4; D perhaps matches TRBD1 (5 bases). CDR1 is SEHNR and CDR2 is FQNEAQ in the germline V gene (reference sequence). The CDR3 length is 14 residues. Deletions cut 3 bases from V and 6 bases from J, with 11 bases between. The DNA of the CDR3 is TGTGCCAGCAGCTTTGGACATGTGGATGAAAAACTGTTTTTT. Its translation is CASSFGHVDEKLFF.

V usage is TRBV2 and J usage is TRBJ1-5; tentative D call: TRBD1 (5 bases). Germline V CDR1 and CDR2: SNHLY, FYNNEI. The ends were cut back, 3 bases at V and 5 bases at J, with 14 bases in the middle. The CDR3 is 15 amino acids. CDR3 region: CASSEEGLEDQPQHF. As DNA, the CDR3 is TGTGCCAGCAGTGAGGAGGGGCTTGAGGATCAGCCCCAGCATTTT.

The genes are TRBV6-1 and TRBJ1-1; 9 nucleotides match TRBD1. Per germline, CDR1 MNHNS and CDR2 SASEGT. Trimming took 7 bases from V and 10 from J; bases not matched to a gene: 16. The CDR3 spans 15 residues. The chain's CDR3 is CASNSKKTGGRGAFF. As DNA, the CDR3 is TGTGCCAGCAACAGCAAAAAGACAGGGGGAAGGGGAGCTTTCTTT.

This chain uses TRBV5-4 with TRBJ2-2, with 10 bases aligning to TRBD2. The CDR3 is made up of 16 amino acids. Germline V CDR1 and CDR2: SGHNT, YYREEE (reference sequence). V trimming: 0 bases; J trimming: 6 bases; junction bases outside the gene matches: 5. In nucleotides, the CDR3 is TGTGCCAGCAGCTTGGCCCAGCTAGCGGGAGCCGGGGAGCTGTTTTTT. Its protein is CASSLAQLAGAGELFF.

The V gene is TRBV18, the J gene TRBJ2-5, with TRBD2 as a possible D gene (5 bases). The V end lost 4 bases, the J end lost 5 bases, and 11 bases lay between the germline ends. This CDR3 region has 13 residues. Germline V gene sequence: CDR1 KGHSH, CDR2 LQKENI. In DNA form, the CDR3 reads TGTGCCAGCTCACGGGAGCCGAGGGAGACCCAGTACTTC. Its protein product is CASSREPRETQYF.

The chain recombines TRBV5-6 with TRBJ2-7; D possibly corresponds to TRBD2 (5 bases). This CDR3 region has 15 residues. Germline V gene lookup returns CDR1 SGHDT and CDR2 YYEEEE. The V gene lost 3 bases and the J gene lost 7 bases, with 20 bases spanning the gap. For the CDR3, the DNA is TGTGCCAGCAGCTCCACGGAGACTGACTCGGGGGAGCAGTACTTC. Translated, it gives CASSSTETDSGEQYF.

The chain has TRBV30 and TRBJ1-5; 9 bases fit TRBD1. With V trimmed by 3 bases and J by 3 bases, 6 bases remained unmatched. Looked up from germline, CDR1 is GTSNPN and CDR2 is SVGIG (reference sequence). There are 15 residues in the CDR3. CDR3 DNA sequence: TGTGCCTGGAGCACCGGACAGGGGAACAATCAGCCCCAGCATTTT. This codes for CAWSTGQGNNQPQHF.

A single count supports this clone. The chain carries TRBV5-1 and TRBJ2-7, with D possibly matching TRBD2 (6 bases). CDR3 size: 15 residues. Trimming took off 1 base at V and 6 bases at J, with 17 bases between the two ends. From germline, CDR1 is SGHRS and CDR2 YFSETQ. For the CDR3, the DNA is TGCGCCAGCAGCTTGTTAGCTAGCGAGGGTACCGAGCAGTACTTC. Encoded protein: CASSLLASEGTEQYF.

This chain uses TRBV6-6 with TRBJ1-1, with 9 positions matching TRBD1. V trimming: 5 bases; J trimming: 4 bases; junction bases outside the gene matches: 2. The CDR3 has 13 residues. CDR1 and CDR2 from the germline V gene are MNHNY and SVGAGI (reference sequence). CDR3 in amino acids: CASSRDRATEAFF. The CDR3 nucleotides are TGTGCCAGCAGTCGGGACAGGGCCACTGAAGCTTTCTTT.

The gene calls are TRBV10-1 and TRBJ1-6, with D possibly being TRBD1 (5 bases). The CDR3 extends over 13 amino acids. V lost 5 bases and J 10 bases, leaving 12 bases between the germline ends. Germline CDR1 and CDR2: WNHNN and SYGVQD (reference sequence). In DNA form, the CDR3 reads TGCGCCAGCAGTCTCCAGGAGGGGTCACCCCTCCACTTT. Its protein product is CASSLQEGSPLHF.

The V gene is TRBV25-1, the J gene TRBJ2-5, with D maybe TRBD1 (6 bases). Trimming stripped 10 bases from V and 5 bases from J, with 17 bases between. Germline assignment: CDR1 MGHDK and CDR2 SYGVNS. There are 13 residues in the CDR3. CDR3 in DNA: TGTGCCACCAAAAGGGGGTTGGCGGAGACCCAGTACTTC. Translation: CATKRGLAETQYF.

This clone came up a few times. The rearrangement joins TRBV5-4 to TRBJ1-2; 9 bases match TRBD1. The V segment lost 6 bases and the J segment 6 bases; nucleotides outside the gene matches: 6. The CDR3 length is 13 residues. In germline, CDR1 is SGHNT, CDR2 YYREEE (reference sequence). CDR3 nucleotide sequence: TGTGCCAGCATTGTACAGGGGGCGCATGGCTACACCTTC. Its protein product is CASIVQGAHGYTF. Full variable domain (missing parts from reference TRBV5-4 and TRBJ1-2): ETGVTQSPTHLIKTRGQQVTLRCSSQSGHNTVSWYQQALGQGPQFIFQYYREEENGRGNFPPRFSGLQFPNYSSELNVNALELDDSALYLCASIVQGAHGYTFGSGTRLTVV.

This chain links TRBV7-2 with TRBJ2-7; no firm D call. The ends were cut back, 2 bases at V and 1 base at J, with 9 bases in the middle. Germline V lookup: CDR1 SGHTA, CDR2 FQGNSA. The CDR3 runs 14 residues. Written as DNA, the CDR3 is TGTGCCAGCAGCTTAATCGAACAGTCCTACGAGCAGTACTTC. It specifies CASSLIEQSYEQYF.

This sequence joins TRBV18 and TRBJ1-2; D remains unclear. Trimming cost V 3 bases and J 4 bases, with 15 bases left between them. CDR1 is KGHSH and CDR2 is LQKENI in the germline V gene. There are 15 residues in the CDR3. The CDR3 DNA follows: TGTGCCAGCTCACCTGAACTCCGACGGGGCTATGGCTACACCTTC. This translates into CASSPELRRGYGYTF.

This clone was seen just once. The V gene is TRBV27, the J gene TRBJ2-1, with D possibly TRBD1 on 5 matching bases. V dropped 6 bases and J dropped 0 bases, with 12 bases sitting between them. This CDR3 is built from 15 residues. CDR1 MNHEY and CDR2 SMNVEV come from the germline V gene (reference sequence). CDR3 sequence reads: CASRDGHGSYNEQFF. The CDR3 DNA reads as TGTGCCAGCAGGGACGGACACGGCTCCTACAATGAGCAGTTCTTC.

The chain joins TRBV7-9 to TRBJ1-1; D may be TRBD1 (5 bases). CDR3 length: 14 amino acids. The V end lost 5 bases, the J end lost 1 base, and 11 bases lay between the germline ends. Germline V gives CDR1 SEHNR, CDR2 FQNEAQ (reference sequence). CDR3 nucleotide sequence: TGTGCCAGCAGCCCCCGACAGACGAACACTGAAGCTTTCTTT. It is translated as CASSPRQTNTEAFF.

The chain recombines TRBV19 with TRBJ1-3; a weak D match, TRBD1 (5 bases). V was trimmed by 7 bases and J by 0 bases, leaving 22 bases between them. The CDR3 loop spans 18 amino acids. Per germline, CDR1 LNHDA and CDR2 SQIVND (reference sequence). In DNA form, the CDR3 reads TGTGCCAGTACCCTAGGGTCAGACAGATTGTTCTCTGGAAACACCATATATTTT. Translation gives CASTLGSDRLFSGNTIYF.

V and J are TRBV5-1 and TRBJ1-6; D is perhaps TRBD1 (5 bases). Germline-derived CDR1 and CDR2 are SGHRS and YFSETQ. V lost 3 bases and J 7 bases, leaving 11 bases between the germline ends. This CDR3 is 14 amino acids long. CDR3 nucleotides: TGCGCCAGCAGCTCCAGGGAGGGGAATTCACCCCTCCACTTT. It is translated as CASSSREGNSPLHF.

The chain uses TRBV10-3 and TRBJ2-3, with a weak D call TRBD1 (6 bases). The CDR3 consists of 15 residues. Germline-derived CDR1 and CDR2 are ENHRY and SYGVKD. The V and J ends lost 4 bases and 4 bases respectively, with 15 bases between them. For the CDR3, the DNA is TGTGCCATCAGTGCTAGCCCCCCAGGGGCAGATACGCAGTATTTT. Translating gives CAISASPPGADTQYF.

This clone was recorded a few times. V gene TRBV14 combines with J gene TRBJ1-2; D might be TRBD1 (5 bases). Trimming pared 0 bases from V and 8 bases from J, leaving 10 bases between. Germline V gene data show CDR1 as SGHDN and CDR2 as FVKESK. This CDR3 is 13 amino acids long. The CDR3 loop reads CASSQDWGYGYTF. CDR3 DNA: TGTGCCAGCAGCCAAGACTGGGGCTACGGCTACACCTTC.